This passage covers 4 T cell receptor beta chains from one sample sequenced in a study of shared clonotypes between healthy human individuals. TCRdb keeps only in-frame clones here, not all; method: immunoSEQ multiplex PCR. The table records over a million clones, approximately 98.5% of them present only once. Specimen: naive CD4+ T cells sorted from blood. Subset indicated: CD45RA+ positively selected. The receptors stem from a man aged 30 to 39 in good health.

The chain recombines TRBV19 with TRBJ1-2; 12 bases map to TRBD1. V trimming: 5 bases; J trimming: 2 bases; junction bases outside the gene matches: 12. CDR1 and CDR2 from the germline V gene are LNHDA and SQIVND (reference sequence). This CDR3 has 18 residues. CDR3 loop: CASSAPGTGGPINYGYTF. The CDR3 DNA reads TGTGCCAGTAGTGCACCAGGGACAGGGGGCCCTATAAACTATGGCTACACCTTC. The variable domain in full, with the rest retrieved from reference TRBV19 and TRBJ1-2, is DGGITQSPKYLFRKEGQNVTLSCEQNLNHDAMYWYRQDPGQGLRLIYYSQIVNDFQKGDIAEGYSVSREKKESFPLTVTSAQKNPTAFYLCASSAPGTGGPINYGYTFGSGTRLTVV.

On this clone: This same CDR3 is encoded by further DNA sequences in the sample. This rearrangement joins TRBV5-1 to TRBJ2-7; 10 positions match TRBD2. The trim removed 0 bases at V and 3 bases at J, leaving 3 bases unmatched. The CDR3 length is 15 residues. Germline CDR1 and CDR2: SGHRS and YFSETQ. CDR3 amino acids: CASSLGLAGVYEQYF. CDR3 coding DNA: TGCGCCAGCAGCTTGGGTCTAGCGGGGGTCTACGAGCAGTACTTC.

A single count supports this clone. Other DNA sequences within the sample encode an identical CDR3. Written as DNA, the CDR3 is TGTGCCAGCAGCCTGGGACAATACAATGAGCAGTTCTTC. The encoded protein is CASSLGQYNEQFF. This chain links TRBV9 with TRBJ2-1; a possible D gene is TRBD1 (6 bases). Germline CDR1 is SGDLS and CDR2 is YYNGEE. The CDR3 length is 13 residues. V was clipped by 4 bases and J by 4 bases, with 9 bases between them.

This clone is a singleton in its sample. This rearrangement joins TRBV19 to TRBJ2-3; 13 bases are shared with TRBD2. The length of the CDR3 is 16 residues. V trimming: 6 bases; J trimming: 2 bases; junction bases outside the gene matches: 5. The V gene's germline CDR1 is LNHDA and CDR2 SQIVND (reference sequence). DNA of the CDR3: TGTGCCAGTAGGACTAGCGGGAGGAGTTTCACAGATACGCAGTATTTT. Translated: CASRTSGRSFTDTQYF.